Each of the 13 T cell receptor beta chains below was sequenced from the same sample in a study of blood T cell repertoires in COVID-19. Libraries were prepared by immunoSEQ multiplex PCR; TCRdb keeps only in-frame clonotypes and omits some of them. The table includes about 190,000 clones, 80% to 90% detected once. Source material: peripheral blood. Receptors originate from a man between 65 and 85 years old with active or convalescent COVID-19.

The J gene is TRBJ2-6, the V gene TRBV7-2; perhaps TRBD1 as D (6 bases). The germline V and J ends were trimmed by 9 bases and 0 bases, with 12 bases remaining between them. This CDR3 contains 15 residues. The germline CDR1 and CDR2 sequences are SGHTA and FQGNSA. The CDR3 DNA is TGTGCCAGTGGACAGCCTAGCTCTGGGGCCAACGTCCTGACTTTC. This sequence encodes CASGQPSSGANVLTF. Looking up the rest from reference TRBV7-2 and TRBJ2-6 gives the full variable domain: GAGVSQSPSNKVTEKGKDVELRCDPISGHTALYWYRQSLGQGLEFLIYFQGNSAPDKSGLPSDRFSAERTGGSVSTLTIQRTQQEDSAVYLCASGQPSSGANVLTFGAGSRLTVL.

J is TRBJ2-1 and V is TRBV5-6, with 10 positions matching TRBD2. The CDR3 totals 16 residues. Germline V gives CDR1 SGHDT, CDR2 YYEEEE. J was trimmed by 1 base and V by 5 bases; bases with no gene match: 6. CDR3 protein: CASREAGGLSYNEQFF. The CDR3 DNA sequence: TGTGCCAGCAGGGAAGCGGGGGGGCTGTCCTACAATGAGCAGTTCTTC.

V usage is TRBV24-1 and J usage is TRBJ2-3, with TRBD2 matching 8 bases. From germline, CDR1 is KGHDR and CDR2 SFDVKD. The CDR3 sequence is 17 residues long. Trimming at V came to 4 bases and at J to 2 bases, leaving 10 bases not matched to a gene. CDR3 bases: TGTGCCACCAGTGACGAGACCGGGACTAGTCCCACAGATACGCAGTATTTT. Protein sequence: CATSDETGTSPTDTQYF.

The chain couples TRBV6-4 to TRBJ2-7; D is perhaps TRBD2 (5 bases). The CDR3 contains 12 residues. In germline, CDR1 is MRHNA, CDR2 SNTAGT. The CDR3 loop is CAILSGTYEQYF. The CDR3 nucleotides are TGTGCTATACTGAGCGGAACCTACGAGCAGTACTTC.

This sequence joins TRBV28 and TRBJ2-7; 7 nucleotides line up with TRBD1. After removal of 7 bases from V and 0 bases from J, the junction contained 12 bases not matched to a gene. Germline V gene lookup returns CDR1 MDHEN and CDR2 SYDVKM. The CDR3 has 16 amino acids. CDR3 sequence reads: CASTPPPGQNSYEQYF. CDR3 coding DNA: TGTGCCAGCACTCCACCGCCGGGACAGAACTCCTACGAGCAGTACTTC.

The chain couples TRBV4-1 to TRBJ1-6; possible D gene TRBD1, 6 bases. Trimming took off 3 bases at V and 6 bases at J, with 12 bases between the two ends. CDR3 length equals 15 residues. Germline CDR1 MGHRA, CDR2 YSYEKL. DNA of the CDR3: TGCGCCAGCAGCCAGACAGGTTCCATTAATTCACCCCTCCACTTT. Translation: CASSQTGSINSPLHF.

The gene calls are TRBV5-1 and TRBJ2-5; TRBD1 aligns across 8 bases. The ends lost 4 bases at V and 3 bases at J; junction bases unmatched: 5. CDR1 is SGHRS, CDR2 YFSETQ, per germline. The CDR3 covers 14 residues. The CDR3 sequence: CASSVVTGEETQYF. The DNA of the CDR3 is TGCGCCAGCAGCGTGGTGACAGGGGAAGAGACCCAGTACTTC.

J is TRBJ2-1 and V is TRBV5-3; 13 positions agree with TRBD2. Being an ORF, TRBV5-3 has a function that is uncertain. This CDR3 comprises 15 residues. J was trimmed by 11 bases and V by 0 bases; bases with no gene match: 5. The CDR3, as DNA: TGTGCCAGAAGCTTGGTGGGACTAGCGGGGCAGAAGCAGTTCTTC. It codes for CARSLVGLAGQKQFF.

V and J are TRBV5-4 and TRBJ1-1; 10 nucleotides align to TRBD1. After removal of 2 bases from V and 7 bases from J, the junction contained 11 bases not matched to a gene. The germline V gene encodes CDR1 SGHNT and CDR2 YYREEE (reference sequence). CDR3 size: 16 residues. This CDR3 reads CASSLGGGQGVIEAFF. CDR3 in DNA: TGTGCCAGCAGCTTAGGGGGCGGACAGGGGGTTATTGAAGCTTTCTTT.

The chain joins TRBV6-5 to TRBJ1-2, with 8 positions matching TRBD1. Germline V gene sequence: CDR1 MNHEY, CDR2 SVGAGI. This CDR3 comprises 15 residues. Germline trimming cut 0 bases from V and 6 bases from J; bases unmatched to any gene: 6. The CDR3 loop reads CASSYSARGPNGYTF. CDR3 in DNA: TGTGCCAGCAGTTACTCTGCCAGGGGGCCTAATGGCTACACCTTC.

Note on this clone: The same CDR3 can be traced to other DNA sequences in this sample. The chain combines TRBV20-1 with TRBJ2-1; D remains unclear. The V gene's germline CDR1 is DFQATT and CDR2 SNEGSKA (reference sequence). The ends were cut back, 3 bases at V and 5 bases at J, with 5 bases in the middle. The CDR3 spans 11 residues. CDR3 bases: TGCAGTGCTAGGCGAGACAATGAGCAGTTCTTC. Translation gives CSARRDNEQFF.

This sequence joins TRBV9 and TRBJ2-4; D is uncertain. The CDR3 is 15 residues long. Per the germline V gene, CDR1 is SGDLS and CDR2 is YYNGEE. The ends were cut back, 3 bases at V and 0 bases at J, with 10 bases in the middle. CDR3 residues: CASSGGVGAKNIQYF. As DNA, the CDR3 is TGTGCCAGCAGCGGAGGTGTAGGAGCCAAAAACATTCAGTACTTC.

This chain links TRBV6-2 or TRBV6-3 with TRBJ2-2, with a tentative D call TRBD2 (5 bases). CDR1 is MNHEY, CDR2 SVGEGT, per germline. The CDR3 spans 14 residues. The ends were cut back, 5 bases at V and 7 bases at J, with 14 bases in the middle. CDR3 in amino acids: CASSRAGELGELFF. The CDR3 bases are TGTGCCAGCAGTCGAGCCGGGGAACTCGGGGAGCTGTTTTTT.